This TCR beta chain was observed in a study of OX40 agonist ivuxolimab in advanced cancers. V gave up 6 bases and J gave up 6 bases; unmatched junction bases: 6. Germline values: CDR1 MNHNS, CDR2 SASEGT. The CDR3 extends over 13 amino acids. A remark on this clone: Its antigen is as yet unknown.

Findings and limits, study-wide: The mean number of expanded clones was higher in CD8+ T cells than in CD4+.

Patients with a history of autoimmune disease or on systemic immunosuppression were excluded. Libraries were prepared by immunoSEQ multiplex PCR; TCRdb keeps only in-frame clonotypes and omits some of them. The table shows fewer than 25,000 clones, with about 87% occurring only once. This sequence originates from an adult with an advanced solid tumor such as melanoma, head and neck, liver or kidney cancer. Sample: CD4+ or CD8+ T cells sorted from blood, taken in a trial of the OX40 agonist ivuxolimab. The chain employs TRBV6-1 and TRBJ1-2, with 8 bases lining up with TRBD1. CDR3 residues: CASRPRTGNGYTF. DNA for the CDR3: TGTGCCAGCAGACCCAGGACAGGGAATGGCTACACCTTC.